This TCR beta chain appears in the sequencing data of a study of blood T cell repertoires in COVID-19 (dated by TCRdb to 2020 to 2022). Context from the whole study: The collaborator samples originated in the United States, Italy and Spain and spanned the acute and convalescent phases of COVID-19. The sample metadata nearly always contained a de-identified subject ID, COVID-19 status, age in years and sex. Subjects who had been exposed to COVID-19, were actively infected with it, or had recovered from it provided the deeply sampled blood TCRbeta repertoires that made up the dataset. Where available, HLA class I and class II types were obtained from metadata supplied by the sample provider rather than from assay-based typing. Samples came from the ongoing ImmuneRACE study (first 160 participants) plus 1,254 subjects from 6 global collaborators. A freely available public database, intended as a resource for researchers studying the immune response to SARS-CoV-2, is where the repertoires were released. The prospective study material was composed of cDNA or gDNA derived from T cells, B-cell-depleted T cells, or PBMCs.

General conclusions and limits of the study: The quantity of clinical and demographic metadata differed by source and by participant and was supplied without curation.

CDR3 length: 13 amino acids, cysteine to phenylalanine. The DNA shown is the 39-base CDR3, in frame from base 1. V and J are truncated by 10 bases and 5 bases respectively, leaving an intervening sequence of 17 bases. The germline V gene supplies CDR1 SGHTA and CDR2 FQGNSA. TCRbeta CDR3 regions were amplified from genomic DNA by means of the immunoSEQ Assay, a bias-controlled multiplex PCR. The authors processed their data as follows. Nucleated cell counts per sample were estimated from amplification of reference gene primers within the assay. To quantify the absolute abundance of each unique TCRbeta CDR3 rearrangement, sequence reads were collapsed and filtered. For each sample, productive Simpson clonality was calculated as the square root of Simpson's diversity index across productive rearrangements. Drawn from immuneACCESS, this table holds only the in-frame rearrangements with V and J called that TCRdb kept. Clones are partly lost; checked studies trace under half to an unresolved V gene and leave the rest unexplained. Clonal size and the V and J genes are those of that table, whereas D and trimming came from the DNA. For this sample there are 120,000 or so clones; about 90% appear just once. Roughly 3.6% of the sample lies in the top ten.

With regard to this clone: No antigen is known for it. Base qualities were left out, and no much larger clone turns up one base away.

Each collaborating institution followed its own protocols to collect whole blood in K2EDTA tubes. Collaborator samples were shipped for TCRbeta analysis as frozen whole blood, isolated PBMCs, or DNA extracted from either sample type. The chain employs TRBV7-2 and TRBJ1-1; the D region possibly corresponds to TRBD1 (5 bases align). The origin of this receptor is a woman aged 55-69 years with acute or convalescent COVID-19. Sequencing was done on a sample of peripheral blood. The CDR3 amino acid sequence is: CATGRRRGTEAFF. The DNA sequence is TGTGCCACCGGTCGGCGGAGGGGTACTGAAGCTTTCTTT.